Listed below are T cell receptor beta chains from one sample, sequenced in a study of shared clonotypes between healthy human individuals. Sequencing was performed with immunoSEQ multiplex PCR; in TCRdb, only in-frame clones are kept and a portion is missing. Counted here are approximately 510,000 clones, approximately 85% occurring once; the ten biggest clones make up under 15%. Sample: PBMCs. These receptors came from a woman aged 40 to 50 in good health. Some clones in this sample may be carry-over from other donors' samples. The CDR3 runs from the conserved cysteine through the conserved F or W. Each record gives: J gene, D gene, clone size, V gene, CDR3 DNA, CDR3 protein. The D gene is left open where the match is weak. Clone size appears in some rows only: once, few, many, or a class for an expanded clone.

>TRBJ2-1|TRBD1|-|TRBV11-2
TGTGCCAGCAGCGCCGGGACAGGGGCCCTGAGGGGTGAGCAGTTCTTC
CASSAGTGALRGEQFF
>TRBJ2-7|TRBD2|-|TRBV27
TGTGCCAGCAGTCCCCGTCGCCCTAGCGGGACTACCTTAGCCTACGAGCAGTACTTC
CASSPRRPSGTTLAYEQYF
>TRBJ1-2|-|-|TRBV7-2
TGTGCCAGCAGCTTAGAGTACGGGATCTATGGCTACACCTTC
CASSLEYGIYGYTF
>TRBJ2-1|-|-|TRBV11-3
TGTGCCAGCAGTTCTGGTAGGCTAGCAGGTGAGCAGTTCTTC
CASSSGRLAGEQFF
>TRBJ1-1|-|few|TRBV7-3
TGTGCCAGCAGCCCCCAGACCGACAGAGACATGAACACTGAAGCTTTCTTT
CASSPQTDRDMNTEAFF
>TRBJ2-7|TRBD2|-|TRBV7-9
TGTGCCAGCAGCGCCGGGGGGGATTCCTACGAGCAGTACTTC
CASSAGGDSYEQYF
>TRBJ2-3|TRBD2|once|TRBV10-2
TGCGCCAGCACCACTAGCGGCCCCACAGATACGCAGTATTTT
CASTTSGPTDTQYF
>TRBJ2-5|-|few|TRBV11-2
TGTGCCAGCAGCTCCCTTGGAGGACGGGAGACCCAGTACTTC
CASSSLGGRETQYF
>TRBJ2-7|TRBD2|-|TRBV7-6
TGTGCCAGCAGCTTAGGGACTAGCGGACAATACGAGCAGTACTTC
CASSLGTSGQYEQYF
>TRBJ1-1|-|-|TRBV7-9
TGTGCCAGCAGCTTAATTGGTAGGTCTGAAGCTTTCTTT
CASSLIGRSEAFF
>TRBJ2-5|-|-|TRBV4-3
TGCGCCAGCAGCCAAGCCAGGGAAGGGGCAGAGACCCAGTACTTC
CASSQAREGAETQYF
>TRBJ1-1|-|-|TRBV21-1
TGTGCCAGCAGCATTACAGGGGGTGTGAACACTGAAGCTTTCTTT
CASSITGGVNTEAFF
>TRBJ2-1|-|-|TRBV13
TGTGCCAGCAGCTTAAATACGGGACCCTACAATGAGCAGTTCTTC
CASSLNTGPYNEQFF
>TRBJ2-7|TRBD1|-|TRBV11-1
TGTGCCAGCAGCGGAATGGGACAGGGGGCAAGCGAGCAGTACTTC
CASSGMGQGASEQYF
>TRBJ2-1|-|-|TRBV7-3
TGTGCCAGCAGCACAGGGACTTCCTACAATGAGCAGTTCTTC
CASSTGTSYNEQFF
>TRBJ2-5|TRBD1|-|TRBV18
TGTGCCAGCTCACCACCCGGGACAGGGTACCAAGAGACCCAGTACTTC
CASSPPGTGYQETQYF
>TRBJ1-5|-|-|TRBV6-6
TGTGCCAGCAGTTACCGGGGGTATAGCAATCAGCCCCAGCATTTT
CASSYRGYSNQPQHF